This T cell receptor beta chain was sequenced for a study of blood T cells in healthy people across ages. Study-wide findings and caveats: One million T cells yielded diversity estimates that were considered underestimates.

The table lists this clonotype with many counts. Antigen unknown. Peripheral blood was drawn, approximately 9.4 milliliters per donor. The CDR3 has 14 residues. Germline CDR1 is SGHDT and CDR2 is YYEEEE. V was clipped by 4 bases and J by 10 bases, with 18 bases between them. A second about 7 to 11 cycle PCR used barcoded and J-beta primers. A single record per CDR3 protein comes from TCRdb applying MiXCR to the 5' RACE reads. The sample yields about 780,000 distinct CDR3 sequences, about 46% seen once. This clonotype was obtained from an elderly man in good health. What was sequenced was blood. The chain joins TRBV5-6 to TRBJ2-1; D may be TRBD2 (8 bases). The CDR3 loop reads CASSPGGYRGEQFF. The CDR3 DNA sequence: TGTGCCAGCAGCCCGGGGGGGTACAGGGGAGAGCAGTTCTTC.